These 18 T cell receptor beta chains were all obtained from the same sample, sequenced in a study of blood T cell repertoires in COVID-19. The repertoire was sequenced with immunoSEQ multiplex PCR; TCRdb's copy has only in-frame clones and lacks some. The table shows about 11,000 clones, with nearly 90% occurring only once. Sequenced sample: peripheral blood. The receptors derive from a human donor in a cohort sampled during active COVID-19.

The V call is TRBV14, the J call TRBJ1-1, with D possibly TRBD1 on 5 matching bases. The germline V gene encodes CDR1 SGHDN and CDR2 FVKESK. CDR3 size: 16 residues. V lost 4 bases, J lost 6 bases, and 21 bases lay in between. CDR3 amino acids: CASSLMQGKKAAEAFF. The CDR3 DNA is TGTGCCAGCAGCCTAATGCAGGGAAAAAAGGCGGCTGAAGCTTTCTTT.

This clone was observed a handful of times. The rearrangement links TRBV4-1 to TRBJ1-6; D not resolved. V was trimmed by 1 base and J by 8 bases, leaving 15 bases between them. The germline gives CDR1 MGHRA, CDR2 YSYEKL. The CDR3 spans 16 residues. DNA for the CDR3: TGCGCCAGCAGCCAAGGGGGATCCGGGGTTTATTCACCCCTCCACTTT. It specifies CASSQGGSGVYSPLHF.

This sequence joins TRBV7-9 and TRBJ1-1; unclear D gene. The CDR3 spans 14 residues. V dropped 0 bases and J dropped 1 base, with 6 bases sitting between them. CDR1 is SEHNR, CDR2 FQNEAQ, per germline (reference sequence). CDR3 protein: CASSLARANTEAFF. The DNA of the CDR3 is TGTGCCAGCAGCTTAGCGCGAGCGAACACTGAAGCTTTCTTT. The full variable domain, its missing parts supplied by reference TRBV7-9 and TRBJ1-1, is DTGVSQNPRHKITKRGQNVTFRCDPISEHNRLYWYRQTLGQGPEFLTYFQNEAQLEKSRLLSDRFSAERPKGSFSTLEIQRTEQGDSAMYLCASSLARANTEAFFGQGTRLTVV.

V usage is TRBV5-4 and J usage is TRBJ2-7, with D unresolved. V lost 0 bases and J lost 0, with 7 bases in between. Germline V gene data show CDR1 as SGHNT and CDR2 as YYREEE (reference sequence). There are 14 residues in the CDR3. Here the CDR3 DNA reads TGTGCCAGCAGCTTGGGACGGAGCTCCTACGAGCAGTACTTC. It specifies CASSLGRSSYEQYF.

This chain connects TRBV10-1 to TRBJ2-3; 8 nucleotides line up with TRBD2. The germline gives CDR1 WNHNN, CDR2 SYGVQD (reference sequence). This CDR3 comprises 15 residues. V lost 6 bases, J lost 0 bases, and 5 bases stayed unmatched. The CDR3 here is CASSGRAASTDTQYF. Here the CDR3 DNA reads TGCGCCAGCAGCGGGAGGGCCGCGAGCACAGATACGCAGTATTTT.

The chain combines TRBV12-3 or TRBV12-4 with TRBJ1-5; 7 nucleotides align to TRBD1. The V segment lost 10 bases and the J segment 9 bases; nucleotides outside the gene matches: 12. This CDR3 is built from 13 residues. The CDR3 DNA follows: TGTGCCACCTCAGGGGGGATCTTTTTGCCCCAGCATTTT. It encodes CATSGGIFLPQHF.

This clone is a singleton in its sample. The rearrangement links TRBV7-2 to TRBJ1-2; unclear D gene. Deletions cut 5 bases from V and 4 bases from J, with 8 bases between. This CDR3 has 12 residues. CDR1 and CDR2 from the germline V gene are SGHTA and FQGNSA. CDR3 protein: CASSEGAYGYTF. For the CDR3, the DNA is TGTGCCAGCAGCGAGGGAGCCTATGGCTACACCTTC.

This clone is a singleton in its sample. The J gene is TRBJ2-7, the V gene TRBV5-4, with 8 bases identical to TRBD2. Trimming took 4 bases from V and 1 from J; bases not matched to a gene: 7. From germline, CDR1 is SGHNT and CDR2 YYREEE (reference sequence). This CDR3 region has 15 residues. CDR3 sequence (DNA): TGTGCCAGCAGCCCAAGCGGGGGCGCTTCCTACGAGCAGTACTTC. This encodes CASSPSGGASYEQYF.

The chain uses TRBV7-9 and TRBJ2-5; possibly TRBD2 for D (6 bases). The ends were cut back, 5 bases at V and 4 bases at J, with 20 bases in the middle. Germline V gives CDR1 SEHNR, CDR2 FQNEAQ (reference sequence). CDR3 length equals 16 residues. The CDR3 sequence is CASSLRDSSLRETQYF. The CDR3 region has the DNA TGTGCCAGCAGCCTCCGGGACTCCTCCTTGCGAGAGACCCAGTACTTC.

In DNA, the CDR3 is TGTGCCAGCAGCCAAGTGGGCGGGGGGAGCACAGATACGCAGTATTTT. It specifies CASSQVGGGSTDTQYF. The V and J genes are TRBV4-2 and TRBJ2-3; 8 bases are a match to TRBD2. The CDR3 has 16 residues. J gave up 0 bases and V 1 base, and 3 bases lay outside the gene matches. Germline V gives CDR1 LGHNA, CDR2 YNFKEQ.

This clone appeared a single time. This chain uses TRBV6-6 with TRBJ1-2, with 9 bases identical to TRBD1. The CDR3 totals 14 residues. Germline CDR1 reads MNHNY; CDR2 reads SVGAGI (reference sequence). After removal of 7 bases from V and 1 base from J, the junction contained 4 bases not matched to a gene. The CDR3 sequence is CASNDRGNNYGYTF. DNA for the CDR3: TGTGCCAGCAACGACAGGGGGAATAACTATGGCTACACCTTC.

This chain links TRBV6-2 or TRBV6-3 with TRBJ2-5, with a tentative D call TRBD2 (5 bases). The V gene's germline CDR1 is MNHEY and CDR2 SVGEGT. The ends were cut back, 5 bases at V and 7 bases at J, with 8 bases in the middle. The CDR3 spans 11 residues. This CDR3 reads CASSRGGTQYF. The DNA for the CDR3 is TGTGCCAGCAGTCGTGGAGGGACCCAGTACTTC.

This clone turned up a few times. One end of the junction fails to match germline, which may point to a read error. The J gene is TRBJ2-1, the V gene TRBV11-2, with TRBD1 matching 9 bases. The germline V gene has CDR1 SGHAT and CDR2 FQNNGV. This CDR3 is built from 13 residues. DNA for the CDR3: TGTGCCAGCAGCTTAGACTGGACAGGGGAGCGGTTCTTC. It translates to CASSLDWTGERFF.

The rearrangement links TRBV28 to TRBJ2-7, with 9 bases aligning to TRBD1. The CDR3 is made up of 16 amino acids. Germline V CDR1 and CDR2: MDHEN, SYDVKM. Unmatched junction bases numbered 14, after V lost 4 bases and J lost 7 bases. In DNA form, the CDR3 reads TGTGCCAGCAGTTCACACACAGGGGGCTTTAGGTGGGAGCAGTACTTC. Translation: CASSSHTGGFRWEQYF.

The chain employs TRBV7-3 and TRBJ2-1; 8 bases agree with TRBD1. Germline CDR1 is SGHTA and CDR2 is FQGTGA. The CDR3 sequence is 16 residues long. Losses at the gene ends were 4 bases for V and 4 bases for J; bases not matched to a gene: 9. Here the CDR3 reads CASSSSIGTGYNEQFF. The CDR3 bases are TGTGCCAGCAGCTCCTCAATCGGGACAGGTTACAATGAGCAGTTCTTC.

The V gene is TRBV9, the J gene TRBJ1-5, with TRBD1 matching 9 bases. The CDR3 length is 15 residues. Unmatched junction bases numbered 3, after V lost 4 bases and J lost 1 base. Germline V gene sequence: CDR1 SGDLS, CDR2 YYNGEE. CDR3 protein: CASSPGQGSNQPQHF. The CDR3 region has the DNA TGTGCCAGCAGCCCAGGACAGGGGAGCAATCAGCCCCAGCATTTT.

The V gene is TRBV5-1, the J gene TRBJ1-1; a possible D gene is TRBD1 (6 bases). There are 13 residues in the CDR3. Trimming took 0 bases from V and 8 from J, leaving 11 bases between them. Germline V gene sequence: CDR1 SGHRS, CDR2 YFSETQ. Here the CDR3 reads CASSLGQVNEAFF. Here the CDR3 DNA reads TGCGCCAGCAGCTTGGGACAGGTTAACGAAGCTTTCTTT.

The J gene is TRBJ1-1, the V gene TRBV25-1; tentatively, D is TRBD1 (5 bases). Looked up from germline, CDR1 is MGHDK and CDR2 is SYGVNS. The length of the CDR3 is 14 residues. Trimming took off 4 bases at V and 3 bases at J, with 12 bases between the two ends. CDR3 DNA sequence: TGTGCCAGCAGTGCCCCGACAGCATACACTGAAGCTTTCTTT. As protein: CASSAPTAYTEAFF.